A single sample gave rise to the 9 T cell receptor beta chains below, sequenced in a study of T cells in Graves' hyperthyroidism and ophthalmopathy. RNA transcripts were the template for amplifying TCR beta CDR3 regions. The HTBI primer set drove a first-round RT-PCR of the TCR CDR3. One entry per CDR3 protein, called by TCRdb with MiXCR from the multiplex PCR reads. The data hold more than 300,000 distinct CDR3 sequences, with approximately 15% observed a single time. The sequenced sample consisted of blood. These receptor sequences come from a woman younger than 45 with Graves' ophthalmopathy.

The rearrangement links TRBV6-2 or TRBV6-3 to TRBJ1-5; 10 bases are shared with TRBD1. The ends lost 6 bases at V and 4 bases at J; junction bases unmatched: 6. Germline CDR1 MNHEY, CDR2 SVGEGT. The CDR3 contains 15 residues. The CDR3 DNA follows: TGTGCCAGCAGCCGGGGACAGGGGATTAATCAGCCCCAGCATTTT. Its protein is CASSRGQGINQPQHF.

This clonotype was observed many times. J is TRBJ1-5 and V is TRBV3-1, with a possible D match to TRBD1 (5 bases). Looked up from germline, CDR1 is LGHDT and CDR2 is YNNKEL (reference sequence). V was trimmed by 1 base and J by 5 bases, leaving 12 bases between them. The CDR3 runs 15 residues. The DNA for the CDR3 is TGTGCCAGCAGCCAAGGTGGTACAGGACATCAGCCCCAGCATTTT. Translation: CASSQGGTGHQPQHF.

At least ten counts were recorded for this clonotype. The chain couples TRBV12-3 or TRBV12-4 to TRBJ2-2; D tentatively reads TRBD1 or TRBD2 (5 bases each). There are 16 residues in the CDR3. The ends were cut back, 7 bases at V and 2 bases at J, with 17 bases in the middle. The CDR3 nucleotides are TGTGCCAGCAACCAGGGAGCTGGGGCTAACACCGGGGAGCTGTTTTTT. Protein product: CASNQGAGANTGELFF.

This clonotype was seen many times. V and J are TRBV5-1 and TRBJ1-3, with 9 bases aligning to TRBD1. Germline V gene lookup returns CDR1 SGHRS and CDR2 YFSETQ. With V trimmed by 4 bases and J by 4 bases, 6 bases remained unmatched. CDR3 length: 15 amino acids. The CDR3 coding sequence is TGCGCCAGCAGCACCGGGACAGGGCTAGGAAACACCATATATTTT. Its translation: CASSTGTGLGNTIYF.

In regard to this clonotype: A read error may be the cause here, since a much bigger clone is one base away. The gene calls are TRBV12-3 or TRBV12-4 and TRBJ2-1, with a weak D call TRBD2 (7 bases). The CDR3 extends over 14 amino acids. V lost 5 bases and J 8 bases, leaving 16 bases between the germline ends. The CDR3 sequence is CASSLYAGADEQFF. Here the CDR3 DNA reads TGTGCCAGCAGTCTCTATGCGGGGGCCGATGAGCAGTTCTTC.

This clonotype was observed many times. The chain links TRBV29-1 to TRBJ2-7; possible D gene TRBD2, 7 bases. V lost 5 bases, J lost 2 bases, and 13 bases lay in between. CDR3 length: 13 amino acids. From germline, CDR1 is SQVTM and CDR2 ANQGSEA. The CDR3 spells CSVPGRGPYEQYF. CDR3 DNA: TGCAGCGTTCCCGGGCGGGGGCCCTACGAGCAGTACTTC.

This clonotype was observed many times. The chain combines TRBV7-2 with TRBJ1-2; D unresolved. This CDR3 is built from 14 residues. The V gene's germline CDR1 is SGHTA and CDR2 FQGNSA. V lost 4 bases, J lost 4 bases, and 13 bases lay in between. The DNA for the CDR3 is TGTGCCAGCAGCTCCGAACCAGTTGGCTATGGCTACACCTTC. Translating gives CASSSEPVGYGYTF.

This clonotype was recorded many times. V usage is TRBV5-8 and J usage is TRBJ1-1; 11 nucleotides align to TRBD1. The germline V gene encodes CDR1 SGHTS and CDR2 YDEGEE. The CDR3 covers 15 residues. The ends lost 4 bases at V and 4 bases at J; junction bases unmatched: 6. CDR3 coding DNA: TGTGCCAGCAGCCCGGACAGGGGGCGAGGCACTGAAGCTTTCTTT. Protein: CASSPDRGRGTEAFF.

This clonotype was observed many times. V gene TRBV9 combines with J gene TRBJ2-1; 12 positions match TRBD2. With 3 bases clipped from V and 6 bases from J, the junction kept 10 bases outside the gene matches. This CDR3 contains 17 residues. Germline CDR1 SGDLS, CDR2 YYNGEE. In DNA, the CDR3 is TGTGCCAGCAGCGCCCCGACTAGCGGGGGCCCGAGCAATGAGCAGTTCTTC. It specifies CASSAPTSGGPSNEQFF.